This is a list of T cell receptor beta chains from one sample in a study of CD4+ T cells in melanoma. Assay: immunoSEQ multiplex PCR; the TCRdb copy retains only in-frame clones and omits some. Among 52,000 or so clones listed, 60% to 80% were seen once. Sequenced material: tumor tissue. The receptors were gathered from a human donor with melanoma. Each CDR3 is given with its conserved first and last residue. The D gene is left open where the match is weak. The listing skips clone size in some rows; elsewhere it reads once, few, many or a size class.

clone size	V gene	CDR3 length	D gene	J gene	CDR3 protein	CDR3 DNA
NA	TRBV7-2	12	TRBD1	TRBJ2-2	CASSLDRLELFF	TGTGCCAGCAGCTTGGACAGGCTGGAGCTGTTTTTT
NA	TRBV2	15	TRBD2	TRBJ2-3	CASRGTSGGAITQYF	TGTGCCAGCAGGGGGACTAGCGGGGGGGCCATCACGCAGTATTTT
NA	TRBV5-1	15	TRBD1	TRBJ2-3	CASSWHRDSPGTQYF	TGCGCCAGCAGCTGGCACCGGGACAGTCCCGGTACGCAGTATTTT
NA	TRBV6-5	15	TRBD2	TRBJ2-1	CASSSPGTSFDEQFF	TGTGCCAGCAGTTCGCCCGGGACTAGCTTCGATGAGCAGTTCTTC
NA	TRBV29-1	14	NA	TRBJ2-7	CSAVIQVSSYEQYF	TGCAGCGCGGTCATTCAGGTCAGCTCCTACGAGCAGTACTTC
NA	TRBV18	15	NA	TRBJ1-3	CASSPTGSTGNTIYF	TGTGCCAGCTCACCCACAGGGAGTACTGGAAACACCATATATTTT
NA	TRBV28	12	NA	TRBJ1-1	CASSSDNGEAFF	TGTGCCAGCAGTTCCGACAACGGTGAAGCTTTCTTT
many	TRBV7-6	13	NA	TRBJ2-2	CASRATETGELFF	TGTGCCAGCAGAGCGACTGAGACCGGGGAGCTGTTTTTT
NA	TRBV9	15	TRBD1	TRBJ2-7	CASSPAGQGYDEQYF	TGTGCCAGCAGCCCTGCGGGACAGGGGTACGACGAGCAGTACTTC
once	TRBV28	13	NA	TRBJ1-2	CASSLSGSYGYTF	TGTGCCAGCAGTTTATCCGGCTCCTATGGCTACACCTTC
NA	TRBV7-2	12	NA	TRBJ1-1	CASSPGLGEAFF	TGTGCCAGCAGCCCCGGGCTCGGGGAAGCTTTCTTT
NA	TRBV9	15	NA	TRBJ2-1	CASSVGVGPYNEQFF	TGTGCCAGCAGCGTGGGCGTGGGTCCCTACAATGAGCAGTTCTTC
many	TRBV9	14	TRBD2	TRBJ2-1	CASSPGGAAHEQFF	TGTGCCAGCAGCCCCGGGGGGGCCGCCCATGAGCAGTTCTTC
NA	TRBV7-8	11	NA	TRBJ2-7	CASSWSYEQYF	TGTGCCAGCAGCTGGTCCTACGAGCAGTACTTC
NA	TRBV5-1	15	TRBD1	TRBJ2-7	CASSFGRGQSYEQYF	TGCGCCAGCAGCTTCGGCAGGGGGCAATCCTACGAGCAGTACTTC
NA	TRBV19	13	TRBD1	TRBJ1-2	CATNDRQGPGYTF	TGTGCCACCAACGATAGACAGGGGCCCGGCTACACCTTC
NA	TRBV10-3	15	TRBD1	TRBJ2-1	CAIRHGTGNNNEQFF	TGTGCCATCAGGCATGGGACAGGGAACAACAATGAGCAGTTCTTC
few	TRBV6-1	11	NA	TRBJ2-1	CASSDRSRQFF	TGTGCCAGCAGTGACAGGTCTAGGCAGTTCTTC
NA	TRBV6-5	13	NA	TRBJ1-5	CASSWGSHQPQHF	TGTGCCAGCAGTTGGGGTAGTCATCAGCCCCAGCATTTT
NA	TRBV5-4	14	TRBD2	TRBJ2-7	CASSRWGGGGEQYF	TGTGCCAGCAGCCGATGGGGGGGAGGAGGCGAGCAGTACTTC
NA	TRBV7-9	17	TRBD1	TRBJ1-2	CASSRGQGARGDYGYTF	TGTGCCAGCAGTCGCGGACAGGGGGCTCGTGGCGACTATGGCTACACCTTC
many	TRBV7-9	16	TRBD1	TRBJ2-7	CASSHFGGQGSYEQYF	TGTGCCAGCAGCCACTTCGGCGGACAGGGCTCCTACGAGCAGTACTTC
NA	TRBV19	14	NA	TRBJ1-4	CASSMTPTNEKLFF	TGTGCCAGTAGTATGACACCAACTAATGAAAAACTGTTTTTT
NA	TRBV11-2	15	TRBD1	TRBJ1-3	CASSFWDSSGNTIYF	TGTGCCAGCAGCTTCTGGGACAGCTCTGGAAACACCATATATTTT
once	TRBV13	14	TRBD1	TRBJ2-1	CASSLWDRDDEQFF	TGTGCCAGCAGCCTCTGGGACAGGGACGATGAGCAGTTCTTC
NA	TRBV7-2	14	NA	TRBJ2-7	CASSLDSQTYEQYF	TGTGCCAGCAGCTTAGACTCCCAAACCTACGAGCAGTACTTC
NA	TRBV18	13	NA	TRBJ2-5	CASSPGAEGTQYF	TGTGCCAGCTCACCGGGGGCCGAGGGGACCCAGTACTTC
many	TRBV2	14	NA	TRBJ1-1	CASQESPQGAEAFF	TGTGCCAGCCAGGAGAGTCCCCAGGGCGCTGAAGCTTTCTTT
NA	TRBV5-1	12	NA	TRBJ1-2	CASSLGGDGYTF	TGCGCCAGCAGCTTGGGAGGGGATGGCTACACCTTC
NA	TRBV13	14	NA	TRBJ1-1	CASSVGGSITEAFF	TGTGCCAGCAGCGTAGGGGGGTCGATCACTGAAGCTTTCTTT
NA	TRBV6-1	14	NA	TRBJ2-7	CASSERDSTYEQYF	TGTGCCAGCAGTGAAAGGGACTCGACCTACGAGCAGTACTTC
NA	TRBV12-5	11	NA	TRBJ2-3	CASGLAGTQYF	TGTGCTAGTGGTTTGGCCGGTACGCAGTATTTT
NA	TRBV5-1	15	NA	TRBJ1-3	CASSWEGGSGNTIYF	TGCGCCAGCAGCTGGGAGGGAGGCTCTGGAAACACCATATATTTT
NA	TRBV2	16	NA	TRBJ1-6	CASKGQVSSYNSPLHF	TGTGCCAGCAAGGGCCAAGTAAGCTCCTATAATTCACCCCTCCACTTT
NA	TRBV11-1	12	NA	TRBJ2-1	CASSQLYNEQFF	TGTGCCAGCAGCCAACTATACAATGAGCAGTTCTTC
NA	TRBV9	15	NA	TRBJ2-3	CASSVAAGYGDTQYF	TGTGCCAGCAGCGTAGCAGCGGGCTATGGGGATACGCAGTATTTT
NA	TRBV4-1	18	TRBD2	TRBJ2-7	CASSQESSAGGLTDEQYF	TGCGCCAGCAGCCAAGAATCGTCGGCGGGGGGGCTTACGGACGAGCAGTACTTC
NA	TRBV7-2	15	NA	TRBJ2-1	CASRPRVGRGNEQFF	TGTGCCAGCAGACCCCGTGTGGGGAGGGGGAATGAGCAGTTCTTC
NA	TRBV5-1	17	NA	TRBJ1-3	CASSLVGGLNSGNTIYF	TGCGCCAGCAGCTTGGTAGGGGGTTTAAACTCTGGAAACACCATATATTTT
few	TRBV25-1	14	NA	TRBJ2-2	CASSAAQDTGELFF	TGTGCCAGCAGTGCTGCTCAGGACACCGGGGAGCTGTTTTTT
NA	TRBV6-5	15	NA	TRBJ2-6	CASSYHASGANVLTF	TGTGCCAGCAGTTACCATGCCTCTGGGGCCAACGTCCTGACTTTC
NA	TRBV7-9	17	NA	TRBJ1-6	CASSTHLGGQGNSPLHF	TGTGCCAGCAGCACACACCTCGGGGGGCAAGGTAATTCACCCCTCCACTTT
NA	TRBV14	12	NA	TRBJ1-2	CASSRSNYGYTF	TGTGCCAGCAGCCGGTCCAACTATGGCTACACCTTC
NA	TRBV27	15	NA	TRBJ1-6	CASSSGQTSNSPLHF	TGTGCCAGCAGTTCCGGACAGACGTCTAATTCACCCCTCCACTTT
few	TRBV29-1	11	NA	TRBJ2-7	CSVELGIEQYF	TGCAGCGTTGAACTAGGGATCGAGCAGTACTTC
NA	TRBV28	15	NA	TRBJ1-4	CASSLGGREEEKLFF	TGTGCCAGCAGTTTAGGGGGCAGGGAGGAGGAAAAACTGTTTTTT
NA	TRBV6-1	13	TRBD1	TRBJ2-3	CASSVGTGGTQYF	TGTGCCAGCAGTGTCGGCACAGGGGGAACGCAGTATTTT
NA	TRBV18	15	NA	TRBJ1-1	CASSLLTGTNTEAFF	TGTGCCAGCTCTCTATTAACAGGGACGAACACTGAAGCTTTCTTT
NA	TRBV13	16	TRBD2	TRBJ2-3	CASSLKLAGDGDTQYF	TGTGCCAGCAGCTTAAAACTAGCGGGGGACGGGGATACGCAGTATTTT